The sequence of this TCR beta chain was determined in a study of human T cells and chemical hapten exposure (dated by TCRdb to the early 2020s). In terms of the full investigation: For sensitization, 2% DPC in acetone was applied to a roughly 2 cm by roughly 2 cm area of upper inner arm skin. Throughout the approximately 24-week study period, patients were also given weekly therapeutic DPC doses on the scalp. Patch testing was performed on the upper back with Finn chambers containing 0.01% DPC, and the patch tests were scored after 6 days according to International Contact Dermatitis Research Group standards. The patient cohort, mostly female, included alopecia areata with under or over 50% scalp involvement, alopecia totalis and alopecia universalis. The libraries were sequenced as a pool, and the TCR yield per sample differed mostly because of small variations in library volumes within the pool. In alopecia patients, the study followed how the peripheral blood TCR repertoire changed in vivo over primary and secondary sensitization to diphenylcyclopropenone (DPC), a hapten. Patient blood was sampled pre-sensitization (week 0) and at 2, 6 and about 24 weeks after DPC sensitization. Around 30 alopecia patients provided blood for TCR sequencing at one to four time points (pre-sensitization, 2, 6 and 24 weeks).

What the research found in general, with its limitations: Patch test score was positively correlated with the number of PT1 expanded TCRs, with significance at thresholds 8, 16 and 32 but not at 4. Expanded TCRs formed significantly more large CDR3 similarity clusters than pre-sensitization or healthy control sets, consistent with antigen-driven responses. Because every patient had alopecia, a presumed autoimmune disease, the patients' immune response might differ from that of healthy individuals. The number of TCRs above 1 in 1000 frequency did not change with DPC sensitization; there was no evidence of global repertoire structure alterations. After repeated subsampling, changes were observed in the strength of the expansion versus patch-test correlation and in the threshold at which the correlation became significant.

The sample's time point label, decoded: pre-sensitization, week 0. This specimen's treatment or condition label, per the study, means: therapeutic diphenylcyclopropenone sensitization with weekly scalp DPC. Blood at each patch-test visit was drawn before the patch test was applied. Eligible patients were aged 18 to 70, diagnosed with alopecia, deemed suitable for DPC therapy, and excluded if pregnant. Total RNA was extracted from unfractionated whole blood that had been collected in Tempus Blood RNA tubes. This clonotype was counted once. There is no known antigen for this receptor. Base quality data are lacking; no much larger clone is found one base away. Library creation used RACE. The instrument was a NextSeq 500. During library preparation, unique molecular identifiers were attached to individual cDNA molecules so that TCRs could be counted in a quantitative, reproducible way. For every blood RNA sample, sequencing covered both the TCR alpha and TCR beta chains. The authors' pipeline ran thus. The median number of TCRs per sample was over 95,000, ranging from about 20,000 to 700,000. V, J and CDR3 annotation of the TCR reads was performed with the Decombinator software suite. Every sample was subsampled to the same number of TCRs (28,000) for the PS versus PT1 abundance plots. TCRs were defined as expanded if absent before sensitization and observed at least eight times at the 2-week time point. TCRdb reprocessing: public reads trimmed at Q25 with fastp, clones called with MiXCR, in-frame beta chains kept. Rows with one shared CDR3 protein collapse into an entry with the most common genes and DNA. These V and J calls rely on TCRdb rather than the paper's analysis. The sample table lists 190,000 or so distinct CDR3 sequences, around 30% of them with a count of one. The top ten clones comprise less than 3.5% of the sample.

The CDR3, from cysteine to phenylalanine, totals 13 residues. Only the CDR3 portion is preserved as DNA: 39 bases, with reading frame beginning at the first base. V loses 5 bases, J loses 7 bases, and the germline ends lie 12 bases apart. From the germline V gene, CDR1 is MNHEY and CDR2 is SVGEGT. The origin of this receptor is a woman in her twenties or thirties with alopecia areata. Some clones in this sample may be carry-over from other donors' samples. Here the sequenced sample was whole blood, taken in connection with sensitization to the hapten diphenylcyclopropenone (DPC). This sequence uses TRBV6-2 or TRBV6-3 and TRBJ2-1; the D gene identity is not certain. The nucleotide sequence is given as TGTGCCAGCAGTACCCCGGGCAGGAATGAGCAGTTCTTC. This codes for CASSTPGRNEQFF.